The entry below gives a single T cell receptor (beta chain) sequence along with its context. This sample is part of a study of blood T cell repertoires in COVID-19. Study summary: From the United States, Italy and Spain came samples of acute and convalescent COVID-19. From T cells, B-cell-depleted T cells, or PBMCs came the material, which was cDNA or gDNA.

Under the authors' procedure: Cell counts per sample came from amplifying reference gene primers. The repertoire was sequenced with immunoSEQ multiplex PCR; TCRdb's copy has only in-frame clones and lacks some. V, J and clone size are those of that table, while D and trimming were read from the DNA. The data hold roughly 200,000 clones, with about 90% observed a single time. The receptor was isolated from a man aged 18 to 29 with active or convalescent COVID-19. Sequencing was done on a sample of peripheral blood.

The CDR3 bases are TGTGCCAGCAGTTCACAATCTAGCGGGGGAGAGACCCAGTACTTC. Translated: CASSSQSSGGETQYF. The chain employs TRBV7-2 and TRBJ2-5, with 10 bases fitting TRBD2. This CDR3 spans 15 amino acids. The J segment lost 4 bases and the V segment lost 6 bases, leaving 8 bases of the junction unmatched. The germline V gene encodes CDR1 SGHTA and CDR2 FQGNSA.